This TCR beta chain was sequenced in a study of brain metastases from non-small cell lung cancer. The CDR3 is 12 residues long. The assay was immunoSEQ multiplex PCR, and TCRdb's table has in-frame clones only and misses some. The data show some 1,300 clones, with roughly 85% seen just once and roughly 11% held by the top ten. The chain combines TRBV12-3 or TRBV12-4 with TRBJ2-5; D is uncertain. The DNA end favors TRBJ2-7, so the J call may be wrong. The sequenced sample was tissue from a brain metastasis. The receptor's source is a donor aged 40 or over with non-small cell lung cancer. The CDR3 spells CASSLAPYEQYF. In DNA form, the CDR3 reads TGTGCCAGCAGTCTCGCTCCCTACGAGCAGTACTTC.